Sequencing of this T cell receptor (beta chain) was carried out in a study of blood T cell repertoires in COVID-19. Study background: From the United States, Italy and Spain came samples of acute and convalescent COVID-19. PBMCs, B-cell-depleted T cells, or T cells were the source of the cDNA or gDNA that made up the material.

Authors' analysis steps: It was from reference gene primer amplification that nucleated cell counts were estimated. Libraries were prepared by immunoSEQ multiplex PCR; TCRdb keeps only in-frame clonotypes and omits some of them. That table is the source of V, J and clone size, and D and trimming were worked out from the DNA. The profile shows about 400,000 clones, around 87% of them singletons. Germline CDR1 reads SGHTA; CDR2 reads FQGTGA. The CDR3 sequence is 14 residues long. Germline trimming cut 4 bases from V and 6 bases from J; bases unmatched to any gene: 4. This chain uses TRBV7-3 with TRBJ2-3; 10 bases fit TRBD2. Sequencing was done on a sample of peripheral blood. The receptor was isolated from a human donor in a cohort sampled during active COVID-19. In nucleotides, the CDR3 is TGTGCCAGCAGCTCCAAGACTAGCGGGGATACGCAGTATTTT. Its protein product is CASSSKTSGDTQYF.